This passage covers 32 T cell receptor beta chains from one sample sequenced in a study of cytomegalovirus exposure and HLA in healthy donors. Produced via immunoSEQ multiplex PCR; TCRdb's table is partial and in-frame only. The sample includes 150,000 to 170,000 clones, around 88% of them seen just once. Sequenced sample: PBMCs. These receptors were taken from a man younger than 35 in good health and CMV-seropositive.

There are a few counts of this clone. The chain employs TRBV6-4 and TRBJ2-1; TRBD2 agrees at 8 bases. The trim removed 8 bases at V and 0 bases at J, leaving 6 bases unmatched. CDR1 is MRHNA, CDR2 SNTAGT, per germline. This CDR3 contains 15 residues. The CDR3 region has the DNA TGTGCCAGCGGGGTCAGCGGGGGCTCCTACAATGAGCAGTTCTTC. Amino acid sequence: CASGVSGGSYNEQFF.

The J gene is TRBJ1-1, the V gene TRBV9; no clear D. Germline V CDR1 and CDR2: SGDLS, YYNGEE. CDR3 length: 15 amino acids. The germline V and J ends were trimmed by 0 bases and 3 bases, with 12 bases remaining between them. The CDR3 region is CASSVGSPADTEAFF. The CDR3 nucleotides read TGTGCCAGCAGCGTAGGGAGTCCGGCGGACACTGAAGCTTTCTTT.

The genes are TRBV6-5 and TRBJ1-4, with D maybe TRBD1 (5 bases). CDR1 is MNHEY, CDR2 SVGAGI, per germline. Trimming took off 6 bases at V and 10 bases at J, with 18 bases between the two ends. The CDR3 is made up of 14 amino acids. CDR3 region: CASSPTGGVGKLFF. The DNA of the CDR3 is TGTGCCAGCAGCCCTACCGGGGGGGTGGGAAAACTGTTTTTT.

The genes are TRBV7-9 and TRBJ2-1; 8 nucleotides align to TRBD2. The germline CDR1 and CDR2 sequences are SEHNR and FQNEAQ (reference sequence). The ends lost 5 bases at V and 0 bases at J; junction bases unmatched: 6. The CDR3 extends over 16 amino acids. In DNA, the CDR3 is TGTGCCAGCAGCCCGAGCGGGAGCCCCTCCTACAATGAGCAGTTCTTC. Translation gives CASSPSGSPSYNEQFF.

The J gene is TRBJ1-1, the V gene TRBV12-2; the table calls TRBD1, which could not be checked here. TRBV12-2 is labeled a pseudogene. The CDR3 is 14 residues long. CDR3 DNA sequence: TGTGCAAGTCCGCAGGGCCCCCTGGGGACTGAAGCTTTCTTT. This gives the protein CASPQGPLGTEAFF.

This clone is a singleton in its sample. The chain combines TRBV9 with TRBJ1-2; D is unresolved. The CDR3 length is 14 residues. The ends were cut back, 4 bases at V and 2 bases at J, with 12 bases in the middle. Germline lookup yields CDR1 SGDLS and CDR2 YYNGEE. The CDR3 DNA reads as TGTGCCAGCAGCCCGAGAGGGCCGAACTATGGCTACACCTTC. Residues: CASSPRGPNYGYTF. The full variable domain, in which reference TRBV9 and TRBJ1-2 provide the parts outside the CDR3, is DSGVTQTPKHLITATGQRVTLRCSPRSGDLSVYWYQQSLDQGLQFLIQYYNGEERAKGNILERFSAQQFPDLHSELNLSSLELGDSALYFCASSPRGPNYGYTFGSGTRLTVV.

This chain connects TRBV6-1 to TRBJ2-1; a possible D gene is TRBD2 (5 bases). Trimming took off 3 bases at V and 9 bases at J, with 12 bases between the two ends. The CDR3 spans 13 residues. Germline V gene lookup returns CDR1 MNHNS and CDR2 SASEGT. CDR3 sequence reads: CASSDRTRSEQFF. The CDR3 nucleotides are TGTGCCAGCAGTGATCGTACTAGGAGTGAGCAGTTCTTC.

This sequence joins TRBV6-5 and TRBJ1-2, with TRBD1 identical over 7 bases. The germline CDR1 and CDR2 sequences are MNHEY and SVGAGI. Losses at the gene ends were 6 bases for V and 1 base for J; bases not matched to a gene: 5. The CDR3 is 14 amino acids. Here the CDR3 DNA reads TGTGCCAGCAGGAGACAGGGTGGTAACTATGGCTACACCTTC. Translated: CASRRQGGNYGYTF.

This clone appeared a single time. V usage is TRBV6-5 and J usage is TRBJ2-4; maybe TRBD2 (5 bases). The V end lost 6 bases, the J end lost 8 bases, and 14 bases lay between the germline ends. The CDR3 is 13 amino acids. Germline V gives CDR1 MNHEY, CDR2 SVGAGI. This CDR3 is CASRLDRRDIQYF. The DNA of the CDR3 is TGTGCCAGCAGACTAGACCGTAGGGACATTCAGTACTTC.

The chain couples TRBV18 to TRBJ2-7; 8 bases match TRBD2. The CDR3 totals 14 residues. After removal of 4 bases from V and 2 bases from J, the junction contained 4 bases not matched to a gene. Germline CDR1 KGHSH, CDR2 LQKENI. CDR3 region: CASSLELAAYEQYF. The CDR3 coding sequence is TGTGCCAGCTCACTCGAACTAGCGGCCTACGAGCAGTACTTC.

This chain uses TRBV7-3 with TRBJ2-2; D call uncertain. V was cut by 3 bases and J by 1 base, with 6 bases left in between. Germline-derived CDR1 and CDR2 are SGHTA and FQGTGA. CDR3 size: 14 residues. CDR3 sequence (DNA): TGTGCCAGCAGCTTGAGGATGAACACCGGGGAGCTGTTTTTT. The encoded protein is CASSLRMNTGELFF.

CDR3 coding DNA: TGCGCCAGCAGCCAAGAGGGAGGTCCGGCGGGTGAGCAGTTCTTC. This gives the protein CASSQEGGPAGEQFF. The gene calls are TRBV4-3 and TRBJ2-1; possible D gene TRBD2, 6 bases. The CDR3 spans 15 residues. Germline assignment: CDR1 LGHNA and CDR2 YSLEER. Trimming pared 0 bases from V and 9 bases from J, leaving 15 bases between.

The chain combines TRBV5-1 with TRBJ2-3, with no clear D. The CDR3 length is 15 residues. The germline V and J ends were trimmed by 0 bases and 0 bases, with 8 bases remaining between them. Germline V CDR1 and CDR2: SGHRS, YFSETQ. This CDR3 reads CASSLAQASTDTQYF. For the CDR3, the DNA is TGCGCCAGCAGCTTGGCCCAAGCTAGCACAGATACGCAGTATTTT.

V is TRBV9 and J is TRBJ1-5; a weak D match, TRBD1 (5 bases). V was shortened by 3 bases and J by 0 bases, with 10 bases between the two germline ends. Germline V gene sequence: CDR1 SGDLS, CDR2 YYNGEE. This CDR3 is 15 amino acids long. CDR3 DNA: TGTGCCAGCAGCGCGGAGGGGAATAGCAATCAGCCCCAGCATTTT. It codes for CASSAEGNSNQPQHF. The full variable domain, its missing parts supplied by reference TRBV9 and TRBJ1-5, is DSGVTQTPKHLITATGQRVTLRCSPRSGDLSVYWYQQSLDQGLQFLIQYYNGEERAKGNILERFSAQQFPDLHSELNLSSLELGDSALYFCASSAEGNSNQPQHFGDGTRLSIL.

With regard to this clone: Compared with germline, one end of the junction differs, possibly owing to a read error. This sequence joins TRBV6-5 and TRBJ2-7; possible D gene TRBD1, 6 bases. Germline lookup yields CDR1 MNHEY and CDR2 SVGAGI. CDR3 size: 15 residues. Here the CDR3 reads CASSYSRTAFYEQYF. Written as DNA, the CDR3 is TGTGCCAGCAGCTACTCGAGGACAGCATTCTACGAGCAGTACTTC.

V is TRBV6-1 and J is TRBJ2-1, with D tentatively TRBD2 (6 bases). V was cut by 10 bases and J by 0 bases, with 16 bases left in between. The CDR3 is made up of 15 amino acids. CDR1 is MNHNS and CDR2 is SASEGT in the germline V gene. CDR3 in DNA: TGTGCCACCCGGGAGCCTGGGAGCTCCTACAATGAGCAGTTCTTC. This gives the protein CATREPGSSYNEQFF.

This chain joins TRBV5-4 and TRBJ1-2; perhaps TRBD1 as D (6 bases). The CDR3 is 17 residues long. Per the germline V gene, CDR1 is SGHNT and CDR2 is YYREEE (reference sequence). Trimming removed 0 bases from V and 6 bases from J, with 21 bases in between. The CDR3 reads CASSLALGASNSHGYTF. In DNA, the CDR3 is TGTGCCAGCAGCTTGGCTTTGGGGGCGTCGAACTCCCATGGCTACACCTTC.

The genes are TRBV7-8 and TRBJ2-7; TRBD1 is a possible D gene (6 bases). Germline V gene sequence: CDR1 SGHVS, CDR2 FQNEAQ. The CDR3 consists of 16 residues. V lost 1 base, J lost 3 bases, and 16 bases lay in between. CDR3 protein: CASSLEALGAGYEQYF. For the CDR3, the DNA is TGTGCCAGCAGCTTAGAGGCGCTGGGGGCGGGCTACGAGCAGTACTTC.

The genes are TRBV18 and TRBJ2-3, with D hard to call. The CDR3 is made up of 13 amino acids. Deletions cut 1 base from V and 1 base from J, with 3 bases between. Germline V gives CDR1 KGHSH, CDR2 LQKENI. The CDR3 DNA follows: TGTGCCAGCTCACCACGGCGCACAGATACGCAGTATTTT. It yields the protein CASSPRRTDTQYF.

A single count supports this clone. The chain uses TRBV6-5 and TRBJ2-3, with TRBD2 identical over 8 bases. V dropped 2 bases and J dropped 6; count of bases not matched to a gene: 7. Germline V CDR1 and CDR2: MNHEY, SVGAGI. The CDR3 is 15 amino acids. The CDR3 reads CASSYTGLAGDTQYF. CDR3 DNA sequence: TGTGCCAGCAGTTACACCGGACTAGCAGGGGATACGCAGTATTTT.

The genes are TRBV6-5 and TRBJ1-2, with D perhaps TRBD1 (5 bases). V was clipped by 2 bases and J by 8 bases, with 9 bases between them. From germline, CDR1 is MNHEY and CDR2 SVGAGI. The CDR3 has 12 residues. The CDR3 loop is CASSYQGLGYTF. CDR3 DNA sequence: TGTGCCAGCAGTTACCAGGGTTTGGGCTACACCTTC.

V gene TRBV7-3 combines with J gene TRBJ2-5, with 9 bases aligning to TRBD1. Germline CDR1 is SGHTA and CDR2 is FQGTGA. The CDR3 totals 15 residues. V was pared by 6 bases and J by 1 base, with 6 bases of the junction left unmatched. The CDR3 coding sequence is TGTGCCAGCAGGGAAACAGGGGGCACCCAAGAGACCCAGTACTTC. It yields the protein CASRETGGTQETQYF. Variable domain in full (rest from reference TRBV7-3 and TRBJ2-5): GAGVSQTPSNKVTEKGKYVELRCDPISGHTALYWYRQSLGQGPEFLIYFQGTGAADDSGLPNDRFFAVRPEGSVSTLKIQRTERGDSAVYLCASRETGGTQETQYFGPGTRLLVL.

The DNA for the CDR3 is TGTGCCACCGAGGGTACCGGGACAGGGGGACGCCAAGGGTTACTAACTAACTATGGCTACACCTTC. Translating it yields CATEGTGTGGRQGLLTNYGYTF. The rearrangement uses TRBV19 and TRBJ1-2, with TRBD1 identical over 11 bases. The germline CDR1 and CDR2 sequences are LNHDA and SQIVND (reference sequence). The V segment lost 10 bases and the J segment 0 bases; nucleotides outside the gene matches: 28. CDR3 length: 22 amino acids.

This chain joins TRBV10-3 and TRBJ2-7, with D maybe TRBD2 (6 bases). V was trimmed by 6 bases and J by 0 bases, leaving 18 bases between them. The CDR3 covers 16 residues. Germline CDR1 is ENHRY and CDR2 is SYGVKD. The CDR3 DNA reads TGTGCCATCAGCACACTAGCCTCTACGTCCTCCTACGAGCAGTACTTC. Amino acid sequence: CAISTLASTSSYEQYF.

This rearrangement joins TRBV4-1 to TRBJ1-3, with 7 bases lining up with TRBD1. The trim removed 5 bases at V and 1 base at J, leaving 5 bases unmatched. The CDR3 spans 15 residues. Germline V gene lookup returns CDR1 MGHRA and CDR2 YSYEKL. The DNA of the CDR3 is TGCGCCAGCAGCTCCGGGACAGAGTCTGGAAACACCATATATTTT. Translation: CASSSGTESGNTIYF.

This clone was detected only a few times. CDR3: CASSLTPGQTNEQYF. Here the CDR3 DNA reads TGTGCCAGCAGCTTAACCCCGGGACAGACCAACGAGCAGTACTTC. The J gene is TRBJ2-7, the V gene TRBV7-3; 7 bases are a match to TRBD1. With V trimmed by 0 bases and J by 5 bases, 7 bases remained unmatched. Germline V CDR1 and CDR2: SGHTA, FQGTGA. This CDR3 has 15 residues.

The genes are TRBV6-5 and TRBJ1-1, with TRBD1 matching 8 bases. Germline V gene sequence: CDR1 MNHEY, CDR2 SVGAGI. This CDR3 region has 13 residues. J was trimmed by 1 base and V by 7 bases; bases with no gene match: 2. The CDR3 is CASTDRGNTEAFF. CDR3 in DNA: TGTGCCAGCACTGACAGGGGGAACACTGAAGCTTTCTTT.

V gene TRBV13 combines with J gene TRBJ1-1; D gene uncertain. Trimming pared 4 bases from V and 1 base from J, leaving 19 bases between. In germline, CDR1 is PRHDT, CDR2 FYEKMQ (reference sequence). The CDR3 is 17 amino acids. CDR3 sequence (DNA): TGTGCCAGCAGCTCCTCCCCCCCAGGAGCGGGGAACACTGAAGCTTTCTTT. Amino acid sequence: CASSSSPPGAGNTEAFF. The variable domain in full, with the rest retrieved from reference TRBV13 and TRBJ1-1, is AAGVIQSPRHLIKEKRETATLKCYPIPRHDTVYWYQQGPGQDPQFLISFYEKMQSDKGSIPDRFSAQQFSDYHSELNMSSLELGDSALYFCASSSSPPGAGNTEAFFGQGTRLTVV.

V usage is TRBV4-2 and J usage is TRBJ1-1; TRBD1 matches at 7 bases. CDR1 and CDR2 from the germline V gene are LGHNA and YNFKEQ. J was trimmed by 1 base and V by 1 base; bases with no gene match: 6. This CDR3 has 16 amino acids. The CDR3 DNA reads TGTGCCAGCAGCCAAGCCCTCGGGACAGCGAACACTGAAGCTTTCTTT. It yields the protein CASSQALGTANTEAFF.

This chain links TRBV7-2 with TRBJ2-4; 9 bases line up with TRBD1. The CDR3 totals 16 residues. Trimming at V came to 1 base and at J to 6 bases, leaving 7 bases not matched to a gene. The germline V gene has CDR1 SGHTA and CDR2 FQGNSA. As DNA, the CDR3 is TGTGCCAGCAGCTTAGTCGGACAGGGGTTCGGAAACATTCAGTACTTC. It yields the protein CASSLVGQGFGNIQYF.

This chain connects TRBV4-1 to TRBJ2-3, with D maybe TRBD2 (5 bases). The V end lost 4 bases, the J end lost 6 bases, and 17 bases lay between the germline ends. Germline V lookup: CDR1 MGHRA, CDR2 YSYEKL. The CDR3 contains 15 residues. The CDR3 loop is CASSPRGMTGDTQYF. CDR3 DNA sequence: TGCGCCAGCAGCCCACGGGGTATGACTGGGGATACGCAGTATTTT.

The chain has TRBV6-5 and TRBJ2-7; 9 bases align to TRBD1. There are 14 residues in the CDR3. V gave up 5 bases and J gave up 3 bases; unmatched junction bases: 5. CDR1 MNHEY and CDR2 SVGAGI come from the germline V gene. In DNA, the CDR3 is TGTGCCAGCAGTCAACAGGGGGCCATCTACGAGCAGTACTTC. Translated: CASSQQGAIYEQYF.